These 27 T cell receptor beta chains share one sample of origin, sequenced in a study of breast tumors, draining lymph nodes, adjacent tissues. A single record per CDR3 protein comes from TCRdb applying MiXCR to the multiplex PCR reads. This sample has approximately 150,000 distinct CDR3 sequences; about 30% occur once, and the top ten carry roughly 2.3%. The lymph nodes were axillary draining lymph nodes from breast cancer patients. What was sequenced was axillary lymph node tissue. These receptors all stem from a female donor with breast cancer. Some clones in this sample may be carry-over from other donors' samples.

This clonotype appeared many times. V gene TRBV27 combines with J gene TRBJ2-1; 7 bases match TRBD1. This CDR3 region has 11 residues. The germline V gene encodes CDR1 MNHEY and CDR2 SMNVEV (reference sequence). J lost 14 bases, V lost 4 bases, and 5 bases had no gene match. For the CDR3, the DNA is TGTGCCAGCAGTTCAGACAGGGTGAAGTTCTTC. Its protein product is CASSSDRVKFF.

The V and J genes are TRBV20-1 and TRBJ1-6; possibly TRBD1 for D (6 bases). Germline-derived CDR1 and CDR2 are DFQATT and SNEGSKA (reference sequence). The ends were cut back, 6 bases at V and 4 bases at J, with 16 bases in the middle. The CDR3 sequence is 15 residues long. As DNA, the CDR3 is TGCAGTGCCCCCCCCCGGACAGTTTATAATTCACCCCTCCACTTT. Protein: CSAPPRTVYNSPLHF.

This clonotype was seen many times. The J gene is TRBJ2-1, the V gene TRBV24-1; 9 nucleotides align to TRBD1. The CDR3 covers 15 residues. V was clipped by 8 bases and J by 6 bases; unmatched bases: 10. CDR1 is KGHDR, CDR2 SFDVKD, per germline. The CDR3 DNA reads as TGTGCCACCACCGGCGGGACAGGGTCATTCAATGAGCAGTTCTTC. Protein: CATTGGTGSFNEQFF.

This clonotype has ten or more counts. J is TRBJ1-3 and V is TRBV6-1, with TRBD1 matching over 8 bases. V dropped 6 bases and J dropped 4; count of bases not matched to a gene: 5. The CDR3 is 14 residues long. Germline CDR1 is MNHNS and CDR2 is SASEGT. The CDR3 spells CASREDRAGNTIYF. The CDR3 nucleotides read TGTGCCAGCAGAGAGGACAGGGCCGGAAACACCATATATTTT.

This clonotype has a count of ten or more. This chain's CDR3 is CASSPGDSPLHF. The CDR3 DNA sequence: TGTGCCAGCAGCCCAGGGGATTCACCCCTCCACTTT. This sequence joins TRBV5-6 and TRBJ1-6, with D perhaps matching TRBD1 (6 bases). The germline V gene encodes CDR1 SGHDT and CDR2 YYEEEE. Trimming took off 4 bases at V and 8 bases at J, with 7 bases between the two ends. The CDR3 has 12 amino acids.

This clonotype was detected ten times or more. The V gene is TRBV6-6, the J gene TRBJ1-4; 9 positions match TRBD1. Per the germline V gene, CDR1 is MNHNY and CDR2 is SVGAGI (reference sequence). Losses at the gene ends were 2 bases for V and 8 bases for J; bases not matched to a gene: 3. The CDR3 is made up of 14 amino acids. The CDR3 protein is CASSYNRGQEKLFF. CDR3 nucleotide sequence: TGTGCCAGCAGTTACAACAGGGGGCAAGAAAAACTGTTTTTT.

In the case of this clonotype: A much more abundant neighbour one base away suggests this may be a read error. The chain carries TRBV14 and TRBJ2-3; 7 nucleotides line up with TRBD1. TRBJ1-5 explains the end of the DNA better; the J call may be wrong. The CDR3 runs to 15 residues. Germline loops: CDR1 SGHDN, CDR2 FVKESK. The CDR3 DNA reads as TGTGCCAGCAGCCAAGAACAGGGGCTCGGGCATACGCAGCATTTT. Amino acid sequence: CASSQEQGLGHTQHF.

The V gene is TRBV20-1, the J gene TRBJ2-5, with 8 bases that match TRBD1. V gave up 6 bases and J gave up 7 bases; unmatched junction bases: 10. CDR1 and CDR2 (germline): DFQATT, SNEGSKA (reference sequence). The length of the CDR3 is 13 residues. CDR3 region: CSAPGQGLGTQYF. The DNA for the CDR3 is TGCAGTGCCCCAGGACAGGGTTTGGGGACCCAGTACTTC.

This clonotype was recorded at least ten times. The chain is built from TRBV29-1 and TRBJ2-1; D call uncertain. With 3 bases removed from V and 4 bases from J, the gap between germline ends came to 4 bases. The CDR3 sequence is 11 residues long. Germline V gene lookup returns CDR1 SQVTM and CDR2 ANQGSEA. CDR3 in DNA: TGCAGCGTTGAGACGTACAATGAGCAGTTCTTC. This translates into CSVETYNEQFF.

This clonotype was recorded many times. J is TRBJ2-3 and V is TRBV11-1; unclear D gene. Trimming left V 8 bases short and J 1 base short, with 4 bases between. Germline V gives CDR1 SGHAT, CDR2 FQDESV (reference sequence). The CDR3 spans 11 residues. The CDR3 bases are TGTGCCAGCCTTGGCACAGATACGCAGTATTTT. Its protein is CASLGTDTQYF.

This clonotype came up a few times. This chain connects TRBV7-3 to TRBJ1-1; D might be TRBD1 (6 bases). In germline, CDR1 is SGHTA, CDR2 FQGTGA. Trimming shortened V by 5 bases and J by 11 bases, and 24 bases separated the two germline ends. The CDR3 contains 15 residues. For the CDR3, the DNA is TGTGCCAGCAGCGGGCGGGCAGGGGCGCCGGGGGTGGCTTTCTTT. It specifies CASSGRAGAPGVAFF.

The V call is TRBV20-1, the J call TRBJ2-7; 15 bases are shared with TRBD2. V was clipped by 6 bases and J by 7 bases; unmatched bases: 19. This CDR3 has 18 residues. Germline V gives CDR1 DFQATT, CDR2 SNEGSKA (reference sequence). The CDR3 sequence: CSAARGLAGGTNTGEQYV. DNA for the CDR3: TGCAGTGCAGCGAGGGGACTAGCGGGGGGAACGAACACCGGGGAGCAGTACGTC.

Details on this clonotype: Possible read error: a much larger clone is one base away. This sequence joins TRBV11-2 and TRBJ2-4, with D possibly TRBD1 on 6 matching bases. The CDR3 is 16 amino acids. From germline, CDR1 is SGHAT and CDR2 FQNNGV. Between the trimmed V and J ends, which lost 1 base and 2 bases, there was a span of 12 bases. The DNA of the CDR3 is TGTGCCAGCAGCTTAGCAAGCAGGGGTTCCAAAAACATTCAGTACTTC. This codes for CASSLASRGSKNIQYF.

This sequence joins TRBV5-5 and TRBJ2-1, with D perhaps matching TRBD1 (5 bases). CDR1 is SGHKS and CDR2 is YYEKEE in the germline V gene (reference sequence). This CDR3 is 15 amino acids long. Trimming removed 4 bases at V and 4 bases at J, with 15 bases between. The CDR3 DNA reads as TGTGCCAGCAGCCCCCTAGGGGCCGCGTACAATGAGCAGTTCTTC. The encoded protein is CASSPLGAAYNEQFF.

This clonotype was recorded at least ten times. A much larger clone lies a single base off, so this may be a read error. This chain uses TRBV11-2 with TRBJ1-4, with D hard to call. The CDR3 extends over 11 amino acids. Germline CDR1 reads SGHAT; CDR2 reads FQNNGV. The CDR3 DNA reads TGTGCCAGCAGCTTATACGAAAAACTGGTTTTT. This codes for CASSLYEKLVF.

With regard to this clonotype: Because the CDR3's place on the DNA is in doubt, the DNA is left out and the CDR3 is given as listed by TCRdb. The chain recombines TRBV25-1 with TRBJ2-7; the table calls TRBD1, which could not be checked here. The CDR3 is made up of 19 amino acids, end residues included. Germline V gives CDR1 MGHDK, CDR2 SYGVNS. This CDR3 is CASFYICSARDRSNYEQYV.

The V call is TRBV6-6, the J call TRBJ2-2, with D uncertain. V was cut by 6 bases and J by 7 bases, with 6 bases left in between. Germline V gene sequence: CDR1 MNHNY, CDR2 SVGAGI (reference sequence). The CDR3 spans 11 residues. This CDR3 reads CASRSLGELFF. The CDR3 DNA is TGTGCCAGCAGATCGCTCGGGGAGCTGTTTTTT.

This clonotype showed up many times. A much larger clone lies one base from this, so it may be a read error. The chain employs TRBV20-1 and TRBJ1-2; 7 bases match TRBD1. Germline V gives CDR1 DFQATT, CDR2 SNEGSKA (reference sequence). This CDR3 has 13 amino acids. The CDR3 region is CSPRGRGGYAYTF. CDR3 in DNA: TGCAGTCCCAGGGGGAGGGGTGGATATGCCTACACCTTC.

This clonotype came up many times. CDR3 bases: TGTGCCAGCTCACCACCGTCCACGGGGCGGGTTGGCTACACCTTC. This gives the protein CASSPPSTGRVGYTF. V usage is TRBV18 and J usage is TRBJ1-2; D is possibly TRBD1 (5 bases). The CDR3 is made up of 15 amino acids. V lost 0 bases, J lost 7 bases, and 15 bases lay in between. The germline gives CDR1 KGHSH, CDR2 LQKENI. Based on the CDR3 plus reference TRBV18 and TRBJ1-2, the full variable domain is NAGVMQNPRHLVRRRGQEARLRCSPMKGHSHVYWYRQLPEEGLKFMVYLQKENIIDESGMPKERFSAEFPKEGPSILRIQQVVRGDSAAYFCASSPPSTGRVGYTFGSGTRLTVV.

This clonotype has at least ten counts. The chain links TRBV20-1 to TRBJ2-7; TRBD1 matches 7 bases. This CDR3 has 11 residues. CDR1 DFQATT and CDR2 SNEGSKA come from the germline V gene (reference sequence). V lost 6 bases, J lost 3 bases, and 2 bases stayed unmatched. DNA of the CDR3: TGCAGTGCAAGACAGGGCTACGAGCAGTACGTC. Translated: CSARQGYEQYV.

Details on this clonotype: A much more abundant neighbour one base away suggests this may be a read error. The chain employs TRBV6-1 and TRBJ2-7; D possibly corresponds to TRBD1 (5 bases). The CDR3 is 14 residues long. Germline values: CDR1 MNHNS, CDR2 SASEGT. Trimming stripped 5 bases from V and 2 bases from J, with 13 bases between. The CDR3 loop is CASSRASGTYEQYV. For the CDR3, the DNA is TGTGCCAGCAGTCGGGCCTCAGGGACCTACGAGCAGTACGTC.

J is TRBJ1-1 and V is TRBV4-3; D perhaps matches TRBD1 (5 bases). Trimming took off 0 bases at V and 3 bases at J, with 17 bases between the two ends. The CDR3 is 17 residues long. The germline V gene has CDR1 LGHNA and CDR2 YSLEER. The CDR3 region has the DNA TGCGCCAGCAGCCAAGATTTCGGGGCTCTTGGTTACACTGAAGCTTTCTTT. Translated: CASSQDFGALGYTEAFF.

This clonotype came up many times. The chain couples TRBV6-5 to TRBJ1-2; 7 bases line up with TRBD1. CDR3 length: 15 amino acids. CDR1 and CDR2 from the germline V gene are MNHEY and SVGAGI. V trimming: 5 bases; J trimming: 6 bases; junction bases outside the gene matches: 12. The CDR3 reads CASSPPSTGSDGYTF. In DNA form, the CDR3 reads TGTGCCAGCAGTCCCCCCTCGACAGGGAGCGATGGCTACACCTTC.

This clonotype was detected many times. The rearrangement links TRBV6-6 to TRBJ1-6; D is possibly TRBD1 (6 bases). Germline values: CDR1 MNHNY, CDR2 SVGAGI (reference sequence). The CDR3 contains 16 residues. The V gene lost 5 bases and the J gene lost 9 bases, with 20 bases spanning the gap. CDR3 coding DNA: TGTGCCAGCAGTCACGGGGGCAGTCGACTCGGTTCACCCCTCCACTTT. Translating it yields CASSHGGSRLGSPLHF.

This clonotype has ten or more counts. The rearrangement uses TRBV29-1 and TRBJ2-2, with TRBD2 matching over 10 bases. The CDR3 consists of 16 residues. CDR1 and CDR2 from the germline V gene are SQVTM and ANQGSEA. Trimming took 3 bases from V and 2 from J; bases not matched to a gene: 6. CDR3 DNA: TGCAGCGTTGACTCTAGCGGGGGCTTAAACACCGGGGAGCTGTTTTTT. Its protein is CSVDSSGGLNTGELFF.

This chain links TRBV5-8 with TRBJ1-4, with D uncertain. Trimming took off 6 bases at V and 0 bases at J, with 18 bases between the two ends. In germline, CDR1 is SGHTS, CDR2 YDEGEE. The CDR3 is 17 amino acids. This CDR3 reads CASNLMWTPATNEKLFF. CDR3 sequence (DNA): TGTGCCAGCAACCTTATGTGGACGCCGGCAACTAATGAAAAACTGTTTTTT. Full variable domain (remainder filled in from reference TRBV5-8 and TRBJ1-4): EAGVTQSPTHLIKTRGQQATLRCSPISGHTSVYWYQQALGLGLQFLLWYDEGEERNRGNFPPRFSGRQFPNYSSELNVNALELEDSALYLCASNLMWTPATNEKLFFGSGTQLSVL.

Note on this clonotype: This may arise from a read error, as a much more abundant clone is one base away. The rearrangement links TRBV12-3 or TRBV12-4 to TRBJ1-2; D possibly corresponds to TRBD1 (6 bases). This CDR3 comprises 14 residues. The V end was cut by 8 bases, the J end by 1 base, with 14 bases between. CDR3 nucleotides: TGTGCCAGCCGTCCATCACAGGGTAACTATGGCTACACCTTC. This encodes CASRPSQGNYGYTF.